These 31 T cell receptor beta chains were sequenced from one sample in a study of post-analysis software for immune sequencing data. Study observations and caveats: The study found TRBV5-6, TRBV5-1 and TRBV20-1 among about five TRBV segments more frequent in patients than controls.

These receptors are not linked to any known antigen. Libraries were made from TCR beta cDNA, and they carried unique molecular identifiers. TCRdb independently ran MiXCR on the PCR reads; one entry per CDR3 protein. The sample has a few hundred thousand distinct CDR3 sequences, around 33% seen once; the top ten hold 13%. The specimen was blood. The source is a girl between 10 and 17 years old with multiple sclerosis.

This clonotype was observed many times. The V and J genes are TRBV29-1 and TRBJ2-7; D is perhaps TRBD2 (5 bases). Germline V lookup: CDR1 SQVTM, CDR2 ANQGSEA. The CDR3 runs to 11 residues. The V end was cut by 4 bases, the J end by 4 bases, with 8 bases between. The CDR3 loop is CSVVEDYEQYF. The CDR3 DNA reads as TGCAGCGTTGTGGAGGATTACGAGCAGTACTTC.

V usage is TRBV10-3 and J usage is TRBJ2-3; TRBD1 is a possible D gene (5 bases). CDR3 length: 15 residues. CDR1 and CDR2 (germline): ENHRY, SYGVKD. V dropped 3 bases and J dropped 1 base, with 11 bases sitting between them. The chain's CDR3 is CAISDREGGTDTQYF. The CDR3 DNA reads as TGTGCCATCAGTGACCGCGAAGGGGGCACAGATACGCAGTATTTT.

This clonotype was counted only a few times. CDR3 amino acids: CAISEPPWKTQYF. As DNA, the CDR3 is TGTGCCATCAGTGAGCCCCCATGGAAGACCCAGTACTTC. This chain uses TRBV10-3 with TRBJ2-5; D not certain. The CDR3 has 13 residues. Germline CDR1 reads ENHRY; CDR2 reads SYGVKD. The V end lost 2 bases, the J end lost 6 bases, and 10 bases lay between the germline ends.

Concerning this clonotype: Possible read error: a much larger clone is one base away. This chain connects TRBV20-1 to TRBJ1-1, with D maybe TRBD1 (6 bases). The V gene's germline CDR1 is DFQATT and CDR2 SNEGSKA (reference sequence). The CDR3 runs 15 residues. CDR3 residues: CSAREGGARNTKAFF. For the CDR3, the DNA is TGCAGTGCTAGGGAAGGGGGGGCGCGAAACACTAAAGCTTTCTTT.

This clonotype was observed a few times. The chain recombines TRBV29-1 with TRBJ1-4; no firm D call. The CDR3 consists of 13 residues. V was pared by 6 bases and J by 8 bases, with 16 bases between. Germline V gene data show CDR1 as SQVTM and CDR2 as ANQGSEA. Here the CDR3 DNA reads TGCAGCGTCCCCGGGCCCGGGAAAGAAAAACTGTTTTTT. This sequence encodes CSVPGPGKEKLFF.

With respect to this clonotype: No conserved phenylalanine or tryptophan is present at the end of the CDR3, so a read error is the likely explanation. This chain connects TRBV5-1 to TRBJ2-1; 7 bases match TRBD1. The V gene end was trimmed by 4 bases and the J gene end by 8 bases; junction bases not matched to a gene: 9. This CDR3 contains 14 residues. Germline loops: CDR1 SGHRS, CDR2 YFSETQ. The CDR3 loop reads CASSMTIGTDEQFV. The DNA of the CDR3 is TGCGCCAGCAGCATGACGATAGGGACAGATGAGCAGTTCGTC.

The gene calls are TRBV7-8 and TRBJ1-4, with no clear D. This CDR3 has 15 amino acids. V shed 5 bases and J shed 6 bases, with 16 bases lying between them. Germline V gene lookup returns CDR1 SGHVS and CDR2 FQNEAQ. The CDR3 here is CASSLVRVSHEKLFF. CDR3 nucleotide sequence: TGTGCCAGCAGCCTGGTCCGGGTCAGTCATGAAAAACTGTTTTTT.

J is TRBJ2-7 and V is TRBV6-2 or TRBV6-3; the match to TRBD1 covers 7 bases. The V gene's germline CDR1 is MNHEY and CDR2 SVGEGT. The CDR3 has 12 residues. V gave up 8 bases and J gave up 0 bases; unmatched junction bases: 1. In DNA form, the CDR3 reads TGTGCCAGCTGGGACAGCTCCTACGAGCAGTACTTC. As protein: CASWDSSYEQYF.

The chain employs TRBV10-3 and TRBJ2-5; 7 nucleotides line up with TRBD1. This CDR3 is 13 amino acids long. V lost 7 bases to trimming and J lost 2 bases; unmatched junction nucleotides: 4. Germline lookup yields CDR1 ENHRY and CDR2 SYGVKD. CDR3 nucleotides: TGTGCCATCAAGGTCAGGGGGCAAGAGACCCAGTACTTC. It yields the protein CAIKVRGQETQYF.

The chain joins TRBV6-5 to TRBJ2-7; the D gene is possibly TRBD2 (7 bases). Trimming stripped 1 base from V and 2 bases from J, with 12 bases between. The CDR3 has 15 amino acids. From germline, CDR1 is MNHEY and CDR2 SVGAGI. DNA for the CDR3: TGTGCCAGCAGTTACTGGGGGGGGCGCACCTACGAGCAGTACTTC. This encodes CASSYWGGRTYEQYF.

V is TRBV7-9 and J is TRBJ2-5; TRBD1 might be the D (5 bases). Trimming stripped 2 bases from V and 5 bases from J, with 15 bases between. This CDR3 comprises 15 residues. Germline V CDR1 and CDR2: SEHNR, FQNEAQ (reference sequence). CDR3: CASSLWDQKGETQYF. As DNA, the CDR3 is TGTGCCAGCAGCTTATGGGATCAAAAGGGGGAGACCCAGTACTTC.

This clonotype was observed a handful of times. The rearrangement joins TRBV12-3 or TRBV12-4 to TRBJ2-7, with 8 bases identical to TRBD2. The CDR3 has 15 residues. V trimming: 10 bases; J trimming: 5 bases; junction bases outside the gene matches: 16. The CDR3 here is CANQFLNSGANEQYF. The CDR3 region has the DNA TGTGCCAACCAGTTCCTTAATAGCGGGGCCAACGAGCAGTACTTC.

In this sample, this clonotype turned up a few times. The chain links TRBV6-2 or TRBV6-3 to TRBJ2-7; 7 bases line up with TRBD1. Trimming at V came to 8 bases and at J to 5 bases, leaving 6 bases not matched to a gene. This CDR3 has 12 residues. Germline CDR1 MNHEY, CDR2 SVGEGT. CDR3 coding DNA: TGTGCCAGCCGACCGACAGGGAACGAGCAGTACTTC. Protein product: CASRPTGNEQYF.

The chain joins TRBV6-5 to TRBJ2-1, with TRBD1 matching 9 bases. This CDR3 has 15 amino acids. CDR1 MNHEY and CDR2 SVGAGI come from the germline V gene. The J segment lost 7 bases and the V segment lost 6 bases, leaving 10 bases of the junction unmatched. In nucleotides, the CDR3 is TGTGCCAGCAGCCTTACCGGGACAGGGAGGAATGAGCAGTTCTTC. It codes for CASSLTGTGRNEQFF.

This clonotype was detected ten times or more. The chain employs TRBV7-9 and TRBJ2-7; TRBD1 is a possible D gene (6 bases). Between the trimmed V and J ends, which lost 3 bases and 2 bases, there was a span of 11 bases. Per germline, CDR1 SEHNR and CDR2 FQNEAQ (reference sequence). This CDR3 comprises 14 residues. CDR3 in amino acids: CASSFQGPPYEQYF. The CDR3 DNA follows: TGTGCCAGCAGCTTCCAGGGGCCCCCCTACGAGCAGTACTTC.

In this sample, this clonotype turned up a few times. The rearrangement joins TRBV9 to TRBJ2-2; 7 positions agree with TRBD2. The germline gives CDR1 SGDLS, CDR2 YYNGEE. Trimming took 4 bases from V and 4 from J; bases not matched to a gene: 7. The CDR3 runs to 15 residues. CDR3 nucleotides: TGTGCCAGCAGCTCATCGGGACTAACCACCGGGGAGCTGTTTTTT. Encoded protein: CASSSSGLTTGELFF.

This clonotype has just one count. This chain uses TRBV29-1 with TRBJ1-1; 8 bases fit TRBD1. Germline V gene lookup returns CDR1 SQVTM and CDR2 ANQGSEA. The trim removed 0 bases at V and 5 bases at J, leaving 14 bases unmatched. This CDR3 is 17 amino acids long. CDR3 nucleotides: TGCAGCGTTGAAGATCCAGGACAGGGAGAGGTAGTAACTGAAGCTTTCTTT. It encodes CSVEDPGQGEVVTEAFF.

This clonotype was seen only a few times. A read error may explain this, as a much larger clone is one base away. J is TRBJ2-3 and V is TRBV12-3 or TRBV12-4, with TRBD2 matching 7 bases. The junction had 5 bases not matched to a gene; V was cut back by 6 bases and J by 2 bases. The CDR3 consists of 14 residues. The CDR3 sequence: CASRRAGITDTQYF. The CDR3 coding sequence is TGTGCCAGCAGACGAGCGGGGATCACAGATACGCAGTATTTT.

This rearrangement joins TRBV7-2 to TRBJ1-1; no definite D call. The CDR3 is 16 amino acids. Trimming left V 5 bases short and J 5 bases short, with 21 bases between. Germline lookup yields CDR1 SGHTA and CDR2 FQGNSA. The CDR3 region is CASSPVIGSPRTEAFF. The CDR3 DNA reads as TGTGCCAGCAGCCCGGTGATTGGCAGCCCAAGAACTGAAGCTTTCTTT.

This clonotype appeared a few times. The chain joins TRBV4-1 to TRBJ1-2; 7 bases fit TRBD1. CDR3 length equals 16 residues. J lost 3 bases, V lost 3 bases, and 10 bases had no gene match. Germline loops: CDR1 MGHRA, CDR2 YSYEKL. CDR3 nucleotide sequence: TGCGCCAGCAGCCACCCCACCCAGGGGGACGACTATGGCTACACCTTC. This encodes CASSHPTQGDDYGYTF.

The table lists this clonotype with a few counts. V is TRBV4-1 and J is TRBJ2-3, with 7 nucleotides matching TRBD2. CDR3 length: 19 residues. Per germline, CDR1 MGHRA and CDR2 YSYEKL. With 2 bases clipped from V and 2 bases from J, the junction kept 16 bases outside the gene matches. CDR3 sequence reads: CASSQLAASLADFTDTQYF. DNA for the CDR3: TGCGCCAGCAGCCAATTGGCAGCAAGTCTAGCGGATTTCACAGATACGCAGTATTTT.

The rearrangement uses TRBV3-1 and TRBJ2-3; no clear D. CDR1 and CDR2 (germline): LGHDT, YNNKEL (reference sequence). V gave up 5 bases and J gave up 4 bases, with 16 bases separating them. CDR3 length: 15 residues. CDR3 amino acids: CASSTTPRGADTQYF. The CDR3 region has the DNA TGTGCCAGCAGCACCACTCCCAGAGGTGCAGATACGCAGTATTTT.

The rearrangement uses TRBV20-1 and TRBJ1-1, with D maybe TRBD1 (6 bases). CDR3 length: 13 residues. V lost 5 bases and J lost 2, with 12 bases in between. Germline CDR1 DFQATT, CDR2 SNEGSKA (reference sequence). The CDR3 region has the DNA TGCAGTGCTTTCGGGGGGCCCAACACTGAAGCTTTCTTT. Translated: CSAFGGPNTEAFF.

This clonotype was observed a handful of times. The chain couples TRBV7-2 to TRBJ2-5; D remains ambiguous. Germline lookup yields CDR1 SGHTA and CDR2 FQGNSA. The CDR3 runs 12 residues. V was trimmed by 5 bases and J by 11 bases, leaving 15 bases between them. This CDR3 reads CASSHAVDRQYF. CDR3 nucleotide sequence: TGTGCCAGCAGCCACGCTGTGGACCGACAGTACTTC.

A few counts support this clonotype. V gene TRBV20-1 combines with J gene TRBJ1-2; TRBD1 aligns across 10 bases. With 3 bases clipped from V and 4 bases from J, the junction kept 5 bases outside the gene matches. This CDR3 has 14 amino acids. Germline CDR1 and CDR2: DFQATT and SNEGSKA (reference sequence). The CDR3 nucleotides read TGCAGTGCTAGGGGACAGGGGACTGGCTATGGCTACACCTTC. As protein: CSARGQGTGYGYTF.

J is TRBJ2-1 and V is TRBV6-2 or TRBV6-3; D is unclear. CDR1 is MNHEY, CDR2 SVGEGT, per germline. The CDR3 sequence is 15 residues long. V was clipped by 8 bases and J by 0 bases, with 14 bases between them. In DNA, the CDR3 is TGTGCCAGCGTGCGGAGCTGGAGCTCCTACAATGAGCAGTTCTTC. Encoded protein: CASVRSWSSYNEQFF.

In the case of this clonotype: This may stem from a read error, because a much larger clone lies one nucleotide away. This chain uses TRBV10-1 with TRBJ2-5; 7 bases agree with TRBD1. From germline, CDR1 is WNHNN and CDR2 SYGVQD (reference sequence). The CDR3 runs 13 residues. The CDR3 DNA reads TGCGCCAGCAAACGGGACAGCCAAGAGACCCAGGACTTC. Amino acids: CASKRDSQETQDF.

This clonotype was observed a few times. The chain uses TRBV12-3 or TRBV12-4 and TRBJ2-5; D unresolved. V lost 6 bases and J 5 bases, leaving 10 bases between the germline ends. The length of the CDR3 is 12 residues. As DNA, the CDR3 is TGTGCCAGCAGCCCCGATCGGGAGACCCAGTACTTC. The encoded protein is CASSPDRETQYF.

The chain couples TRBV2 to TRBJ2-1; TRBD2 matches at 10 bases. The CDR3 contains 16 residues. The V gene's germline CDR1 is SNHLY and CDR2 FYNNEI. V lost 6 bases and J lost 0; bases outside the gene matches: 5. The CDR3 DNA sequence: TGTGCCAGCAGGCCGGGACTAGCGAACTCCTACAATGAGCAGTTCTTC. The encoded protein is CASRPGLANSYNEQFF.

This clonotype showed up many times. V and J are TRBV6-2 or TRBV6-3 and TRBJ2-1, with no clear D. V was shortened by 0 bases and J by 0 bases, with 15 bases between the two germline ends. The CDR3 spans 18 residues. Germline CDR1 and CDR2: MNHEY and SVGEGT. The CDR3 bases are TGTGCCAGCAGTTACTCGAAGGGTTATAGACGCTCCTACAATGAGCAGTTCTTC. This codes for CASSYSKGYRRSYNEQFF.

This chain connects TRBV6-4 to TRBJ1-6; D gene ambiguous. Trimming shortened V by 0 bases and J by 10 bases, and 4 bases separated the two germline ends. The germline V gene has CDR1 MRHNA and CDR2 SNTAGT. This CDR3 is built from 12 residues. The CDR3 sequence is CASSDSSSPLHF. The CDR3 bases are TGTGCCAGCAGTGACTCGTCGTCACCCCTCCACTTT.